The following is a T cell receptor (beta chain) sequence with its context. The antigen is undetermined. This sample was included in a study of long-term antiretroviral therapy in people with HIV. Study-wide results and limits: Following ART, diversity rose but still fell short of transplant donor controls.

Germline V CDR1 and CDR2: SGHDN, FVKESK. The V end was cut by 1 base, the J end by 2 bases, with 13 bases between. The CDR3 length is 16 residues. The samples comprised roughly 0.9-10 million cryopreserved PBMC ahead of DNA extraction. Survey-level resolution applied to immunoSEQ assay v3.0. Data came from immunoSEQ multiplex PCR; TCRdb stores just in-frame clones and leaves some out. Of approximately 41,000 clones in the sample, over 75% were seen once. The sample in question was unsorted PBMCs, obtained 1.5 years after starting antiretroviral therapy. The gene calls are TRBV14 and TRBJ2-3; D call uncertain. The receptor was derived from a man aged 18 to 30 with HIV. This chain's CDR3 is CASSQARLFPTDTQYF. In nucleotides, the CDR3 is TGTGCCAGCAGCCAAGCCCGGTTGTTTCCCACAGATACGCAGTATTTT.